This paragraph reports one TCR beta chain. The repertoire was sequenced with immunoSEQ multiplex PCR; TCRdb's copy has only in-frame clones and lacks some. The sample consists of 100,000 to 150,000 clones, over 75% of them appearing once. After removal of 8 bases from V and 3 bases from J, the junction contained 7 bases not matched to a gene. CDR3 length: 13 amino acids. CDR1 SGHNT and CDR2 YENEEA come from the germline V gene. The data are from a study of blood T cell repertoires in COVID-19. On the study more broadly: Sites in the United States, Italy and Spain provided acute and convalescent COVID-19 samples. T cells, B-cell-depleted T cells, or PBMCs provided the cDNA or gDNA that served as material.

The sequencing input was peripheral blood. The TCR originated in a man aged 30 to 39 with COVID-19, enrolled during active disease. The chain recombines TRBV11-3 with TRBJ2-7; the match to TRBD1 covers 7 bases. In DNA, the CDR3 is TGTGCCAGCGGAAGGGACAGTCTCTACGAGCAGTACTTC. Translating gives CASGRDSLYEQYF.